This T cell receptor beta chain is from a study of T cell repertoires in cytomegalovirus infection. TCRdb itself ran the reads through MiXCR, one entry per CDR3 protein. The top ten clones hold over 12% of a sample with approximately 910,000 distinct CDR3 sequences, approximately 31% of them seen once. Trimming removed 7 bases from V and 2 bases from J; junction bases left unmatched: 5. Germline V gives CDR1 MNHEY, CDR2 SVGEGT. The CDR3 contains 15 residues. This clonotype was seen once. What it binds is not known. The origin of this receptor is a human donor in good health (CMV status not recorded). Some clones in this sample may be carry-over from other donors' samples. This chain joins TRBV6-2 or TRBV6-3 and TRBJ2-7, with 13 bases matching TRBD2. The sequencing used cultured CD8+ T cells from PBMCs, collected from culture after CMV antigen stimulation. This CDR3 is CASIGLAGATYEQYV. In nucleotides, the CDR3 is TGTGCCAGCATTGGACTAGCGGGGGCTACCTACGAGCAGTACGTC.